Listed below are T cell receptor beta chains from one sample, sequenced in a study of cytomegalovirus exposure and HLA in healthy donors. Some clones are missing from TCRdb's copy, which holds only in-frame ones; the method was immunoSEQ multiplex PCR. The sample has over 95,000 clones, less than 80% seen once. Source material: PBMCs. The receptors originated from a woman in her thirties or forties in good health and CMV-seropositive. The CDR3 runs from the conserved cysteine through the conserved F or W. A D gene is named only where the DNA matches it firmly. The size entry is marked missing in some rows and otherwise reads once, few, many or a size class.

V gene: TRBV2
clone size: -
J gene: TRBJ2-2
D gene: TRBD1
CDR3 protein: CASRRQGAEGELFF
CDR3 DNA: TGTGCCAGCAGGAGACAGGGGGCAGAAGGGGAGCTGTTTTTT

V gene: TRBV30
clone size: -
J gene: TRBJ1-6
D gene: -
CDR3 protein: CAWSVNNSPLHF
CDR3 DNA: TGTGCCTGGAGTGTTAATAATTCCCCCCTCCACTTT

V gene: TRBV18
clone size: -
J gene: TRBJ2-2
D gene: TRBD1
CDR3 protein: CASSWTGNTGELFF
CDR3 DNA: TGTGCCAGCAGCTGGACAGGGAACACCGGGGAGCTGTTTTTT

V gene: TRBV4-1
clone size: -
J gene: TRBJ2-1
D gene: TRBD2
CDR3 protein: CASKRGLAGNEQFF
CDR3 DNA: TGCGCCAGCAAAAGGGGGCTAGCGGGAAATGAGCAGTTCTTC

V gene: TRBV27
clone size: -
J gene: TRBJ2-7
D gene: TRBD1
CDR3 protein: CASSLSRDSYEQYF
CDR3 DNA: TGTGCCAGCAGTTTATCCCGGGACAGCTACGAGCAGTACTTC

V gene: TRBV18
clone size: few
J gene: TRBJ2-7
D gene: TRBD1
CDR3 protein: CASSLDRGVLYEQYF
CDR3 DNA: TGTGCCAGCTCACTAGACAGGGGGGTTCTCTACGAGCAGTACTTC

V gene: TRBV13
clone size: once
J gene: TRBJ2-7
D gene: -
CDR3 protein: CASSLREVSYEQYF
CDR3 DNA: TGTGCCAGCAGCTTAAGGGAGGTCTCCTACGAGCAGTACTTC

V gene: TRBV2
clone size: -
J gene: TRBJ1-2
D gene: TRBD1
CDR3 protein: CASSEAWTGVRGYTF
CDR3 DNA: TGTGCCAGCAGTGAAGCCTGGACAGGGGTAAGGGGCTACACCTTC

V gene: TRBV7-2
clone size: -
J gene: TRBJ2-3
D gene: -
CDR3 protein: CASSVKGGTSTDTQYF
CDR3 DNA: TGTGCCAGCAGCGTCAAGGGGGGGACTAGCACAGATACGCAGTATTTT

V gene: TRBV15
clone size: -
J gene: TRBJ1-6
D gene: TRBD1
CDR3 protein: CATSRRAGGNSPLHF
CDR3 DNA: TGTGCCACCAGCCGAAGGGCAGGGGGTAATTCACCCCTCCACTTT

V gene: TRBV7-9
clone size: -
J gene: TRBJ2-7
D gene: -
CDR3 protein: CASSSPIRPYEQYF
CDR3 DNA: TGTGCCAGCAGCTCCCCCATACGCCCCTACGAGCAGTACTTC

V gene: TRBV5-1
clone size: once
J gene: TRBJ2-5
D gene: TRBD1
CDR3 protein: CASSSQGDQETQYF
CDR3 DNA: TGCGCCAGCAGCTCGCAGGGGGACCAAGAGACCCAGTACTTC

V gene: TRBV27
clone size: -
J gene: TRBJ1-6
D gene: TRBD1
CDR3 protein: CASSHRDRDDSPLHF
CDR3 DNA: TGTGCCAGCAGTCACCGGGACAGGGACGATTCACCCCTCCACTTT

V gene: TRBV30
clone size: -
J gene: TRBJ1-1
D gene: TRBD1
CDR3 protein: CAWTNPGQGNTEAFF
CDR3 DNA: TGTGCCTGGACCAACCCGGGACAGGGGAACACTGAAGCTTTCTTT

V gene: TRBV27
clone size: -
J gene: TRBJ1-2
D gene: -
CDR3 protein: CASSLTSASGYTF
CDR3 DNA: TGTGCCAGCAGTTTAACGAGTGCTAGTGGCTACACCTTC

V gene: TRBV15
clone size: -
J gene: TRBJ1-3
D gene: -
CDR3 protein: CATSRVRVGGNTIYF
CDR3 DNA: TGTGCCACCAGCAGAGTCCGGGTGGGTGGAAACACCATATATTTT

V gene: TRBV19
clone size: many
J gene: TRBJ1-5
D gene: -
CDR3 protein: CASSESGGNQPQHF
CDR3 DNA: TGTGCCAGTAGTGAATCAGGGGGCAATCAGCCCCAGCATTTT

V gene: TRBV7-9
clone size: -
J gene: TRBJ1-5
D gene: TRBD1
CDR3 protein: CSSSDDRVQPQHF
CDR3 DNA: TGTTCCAGCAGCGACGACAGGGTACAGCCCCAGCATTTT

V gene: TRBV9
clone size: once
J gene: TRBJ2-7
D gene: TRBD1
CDR3 protein: CASSTTLRDRRLEQYF
CDR3 DNA: TGTGCCAGCAGCACGACCCTGCGGGACAGGAGACTCGAGCAGTACTTC

V gene: TRBV4-1
clone size: -
J gene: TRBJ2-2
D gene: TRBD2
CDR3 protein: CASSQEPSGRARGTGELFF
CDR3 DNA: TGCGCCAGCAGCCAAGAACCTAGCGGGAGGGCCCGGGGCACCGGGGAGCTGTTTTTT